These T cell receptor beta chains were read from a single sample in a study of cytomegalovirus exposure and HLA in healthy donors. Produced via immunoSEQ multiplex PCR; TCRdb's table is partial and in-frame only. The data show some 130,000 clones, over 75% seen once. Material: PBMCs. The source is a man aged 50-59 years in good health and CMV-seronegative. CDR3s include the opening cysteine and the closing phenylalanine or tryptophan. The order of the fields is V gene, clone size, D gene, J gene, CDR3 protein, CDR3 DNA. The D gene is left open where the match is weak. Only part of the rows carry a size: once, few, many, or a class if the clone is expanded.

TRBV25-1	NA	TRBD1	TRBJ2-7	CASSARQGKGSYEQYF	TGTGCCAGCAGTGCCCGACAGGGCAAGGGCTCCTACGAGCAGTACTTC
TRBV5-1	NA	TRBD1	TRBJ1-1	CASSLGAGGGTEAFF	TGCGCCAGCAGCCTTGGGGCAGGGGGCGGCACTGAAGCTTTCTTT
TRBV6-5	NA	TRBD1	TRBJ1-1	CASSYSRQGAGTEAFF	TGTGCCAGCAGTTACTCCCGGCAGGGGGCTGGCACTGAAGCTTTCTTT
TRBV5-4	NA	TRBD2	TRBJ2-3	CASSAGEGLGVTDTQYF	TGTGCCAGCAGCGCCGGGGAGGGACTAGGGGTGACAGATACGCAGTATTTT
TRBV5-4	once	NA	TRBJ2-3	CASSLVQGTDTQYF	TGTGCCAGCAGCTTGGTGCAGGGCACAGATACGCAGTATTTT
TRBV28	NA	NA	TRBJ1-4	CASISSPGQAEKLFF	TGTGCCAGCATTAGTAGTCCGGGACAAGCTGAAAAACTGTTTTTT
TRBV5-1	NA	TRBD1	TRBJ1-3	CASSLDGTASSGNTIYF	TGCGCCAGCAGCTTGGACGGGACAGCATCCTCTGGAAACACCATATATTTT
TRBV10-3	NA	NA	TRBJ1-5	CAISEGGGNQPQHF	TGTGCCATCAGTGAGGGCGGTGGGAATCAGCCCCAGCATTTT
TRBV11-2	NA	NA	TRBJ1-1	CASSLFGNTEAFF	TGTGCCAGCAGCTTATTCGGTAACACTGAAGCTTTCTTT
TRBV19	NA	TRBD2	TRBJ2-1	CASSTGTSGRNEQFF	TGTGCCAGTAGTACCGGGACTAGCGGGAGAAATGAGCAGTTCTTC
TRBV27	NA	NA	TRBJ1-1	CASSRTDSTEAFF	TGTGCCAGCAGTAGAACGGACAGCACTGAAGCTTTCTTT
TRBV6-4	few	NA	TRBJ2-2	CASSDPAQGSGELFF	TGTGCCAGCAGTGACCCCGCCCAGGGTAGTGGAGAGCTGTTTTTT
TRBV29-1	once	TRBD1	TRBJ2-7	CSVRTGGYEQYF	TGCAGCGTTCGAACAGGGGGCTACGAGCAGTACTTC
TRBV11-2	NA	NA	TRBJ2-5	CASSLDLGATQYF	TGTGCCAGCAGCTTAGATTTGGGGGCGACCCAGTACTTC
TRBV5-1	NA	TRBD2	TRBJ2-3	CASSLGLAGGSTDTQYF	TGCGCCAGCAGCTTGGGACTAGCGGGAGGTTCCACAGATACGCAGTATTTT
TRBV29-1	NA	TRBD1	TRBJ2-7	CCAVRGREQYF	TGCTGCGCCGTCAGGGGGCGGGAGCAGTACTTC
TRBV6-5	NA	NA	TRBJ1-5	CASSNGGVRNQPQHF	TGTGCCAGTAGCAACGGCGGTGTCCGCAATCAGCCCCAGCATTTT
TRBV27	few	TRBD1	TRBJ1-1	CASSLTAGTGGTEAFF	TGTGCCAGCAGTTTAACCGCCGGGACAGGGGGGACTGAAGCTTTCTTT